The text below deals with one T cell receptor beta chain. This clonotype occurred a few times. Its cognate antigen has yet to be identified. No per-base quality is available; no much larger clone lies one base away. The data derive from a study of CD8 T cells in ankylosing spondylitis (dated by TCRdb to the late 2010s). About the full investigation: To find TCR variants linked to disease, the study profiled T cell receptor beta repertoires in ankylosing spondylitis patients and healthy donors. In total, the full study cohort was made up of 100 to 140 healthy donors and 25 to 30 ankylosing spondylitis patients. Samples of peripheral blood were taken, and for ankylosing spondylitis patients, synovial fluid was collected as well. General study outcomes and caveats: Significant enrichment of the disease-linked clones was reported in matched synovial fluid samples from ankylosing spondylitis patients. A CD8+ phenotype was shown by the disease-linked clones, which were found at relatively low frequencies in peripheral blood. Some motif variants had previously been reported in the synovial fluid and blood of reactive arthritis patients, which suggests shared mechanisms of disease initiation. A TCR beta motif of several highly homologous amino acid variants appeared characteristic of blood from ankylosing spondylitis patients.

Sequenced using an Illumina HiSeq 2500. Quantitative 5'-RACE with molecular barcodes was used to prepare TCR beta libraries. Under the source paper's analysis protocol: A new computational method based on a probabilistic model of VDJ rearrangement was used to identify disease-linked TCR variants. TCRdb ran its own pipeline on the public reads, namely fastp trimming at Q25 and MiXCR clone calling, and kept in-frame beta chains. CDR3 protein duplicates are merged, each entry listing the most common genes and DNA. TCRdb, rather than the study authors, made the V and J calls. The sample includes about 360,000 distinct CDR3 sequences, with around 20% observed a single time. The ten biggest clones cover 10% to 15% of the sample. Trimming removed 2 bases from V and 3 bases from J, leaving 19 bases between the germline ends. The CDR3 goes from the cysteine to the phenylalanine over 16 residues. Just CDR3 DNA is preserved here, 48 bases in frame from base 1. CDR1 is given as DFQATT and CDR2 as SNEGSKA, both from the germline V gene (reference sequence).

The TCR sequence derives from a male donor with ankylosing spondylitis or in good health (not recorded which). The source material was blood, either unsorted or a sorted T cell fraction (not recorded which). This receptor chain uses TRBV20-1 and TRBJ2-5; the D assignment is uncertain and may be TRBD1 or TRBD2, with 6 bases supporting each. The nucleotide sequence is given as TGCAGTGCTAGAAGCTTTGGGGGGCAGGACGAAGAGACCCAGTACTTC. This gives the protein CSARSFGGQDEETQYF.